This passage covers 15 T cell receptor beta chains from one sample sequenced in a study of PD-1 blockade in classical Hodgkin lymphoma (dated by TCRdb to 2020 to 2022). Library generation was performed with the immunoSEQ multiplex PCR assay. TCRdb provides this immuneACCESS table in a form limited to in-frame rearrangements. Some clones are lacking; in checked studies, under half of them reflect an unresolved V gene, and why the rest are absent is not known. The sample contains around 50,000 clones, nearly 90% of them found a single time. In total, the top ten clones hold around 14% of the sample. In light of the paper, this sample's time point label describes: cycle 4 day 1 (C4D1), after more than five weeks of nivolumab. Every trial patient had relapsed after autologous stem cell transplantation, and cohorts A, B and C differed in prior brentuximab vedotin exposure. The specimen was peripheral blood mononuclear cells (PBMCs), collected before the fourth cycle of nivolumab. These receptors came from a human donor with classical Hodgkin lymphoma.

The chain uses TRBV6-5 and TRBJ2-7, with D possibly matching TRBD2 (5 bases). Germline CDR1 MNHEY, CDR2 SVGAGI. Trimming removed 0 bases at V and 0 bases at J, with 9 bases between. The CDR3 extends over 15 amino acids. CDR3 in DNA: TGTGCCAGCAGTTACTCTCCCCGGGGCTCCTACGAGCAGTACTTC. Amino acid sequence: CASSYSPRGSYEQYF.

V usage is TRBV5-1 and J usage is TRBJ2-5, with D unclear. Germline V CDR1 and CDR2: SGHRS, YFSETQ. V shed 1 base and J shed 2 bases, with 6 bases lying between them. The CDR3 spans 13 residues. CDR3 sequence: CASSLRFQETQYF. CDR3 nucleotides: TGCGCCAGCAGCTTGAGGTTTCAAGAGACCCAGTACTTC.

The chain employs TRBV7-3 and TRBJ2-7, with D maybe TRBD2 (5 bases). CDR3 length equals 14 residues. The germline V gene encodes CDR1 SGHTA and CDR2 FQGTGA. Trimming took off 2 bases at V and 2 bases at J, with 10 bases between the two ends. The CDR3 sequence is CASSLYLAPYEQYF. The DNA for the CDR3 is TGTGCCAGCAGCTTATACCTAGCCCCCTACGAGCAGTACTTC.

The CDR3: CASSTRVLEFSYNEQFF. The CDR3 DNA is TGTGCCAGCTCAACTAGAGTTTTGGAGTTTTCCTACAATGAGCAGTTCTTC. V usage is TRBV18 and J usage is TRBJ2-1, with D perhaps matching TRBD2 (5 bases). Trimming shortened V by 5 bases and J by 1 base, and 18 bases separated the two germline ends. Germline-derived CDR1 and CDR2 are KGHSH and LQKENI. CDR3 length: 17 amino acids.

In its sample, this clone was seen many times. The CDR3 DNA is TGTGCCAGCAGGACAAGCAATCAGCCCCAGCATTTT. Its translation: CASRTSNQPQHF. The genes are TRBV27 and TRBJ1-5, with D hard to call. Germline CDR1 is MNHEY and CDR2 is SMNVEV (reference sequence). This CDR3 spans 12 amino acids. V lost 6 bases to trimming and J lost 1 base, with 4 bases between them.

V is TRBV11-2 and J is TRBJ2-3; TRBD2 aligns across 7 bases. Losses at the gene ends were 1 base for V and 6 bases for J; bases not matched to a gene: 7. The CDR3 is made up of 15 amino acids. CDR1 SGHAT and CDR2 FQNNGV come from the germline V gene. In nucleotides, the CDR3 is TGTGCCAGCAGCTTAGCGACGGGAGGCTGGGATACGCAGTATTTT. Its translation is CASSLATGGWDTQYF.

CDR3: CASSGGLFQETQYF. CDR3 in DNA: TGTGCCAGCAGTGGAGGACTCTTCCAAGAGACCCAGTACTTC. This sequence joins TRBV6-5 and TRBJ2-5; D may be TRBD2 (5 bases). V was shortened by 5 bases and J by 1 base, with 11 bases between the two germline ends. Looked up from germline, CDR1 is MNHEY and CDR2 is SVGAGI. CDR3 size: 14 residues.

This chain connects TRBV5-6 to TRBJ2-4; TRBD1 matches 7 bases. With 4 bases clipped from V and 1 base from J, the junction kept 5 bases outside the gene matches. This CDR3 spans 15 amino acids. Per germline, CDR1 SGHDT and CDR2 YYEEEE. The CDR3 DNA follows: TGTGCCAGCAGCCAGGGGGAGAGGGCCAAAAACATTCAGTACTTC. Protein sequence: CASSQGERAKNIQYF.

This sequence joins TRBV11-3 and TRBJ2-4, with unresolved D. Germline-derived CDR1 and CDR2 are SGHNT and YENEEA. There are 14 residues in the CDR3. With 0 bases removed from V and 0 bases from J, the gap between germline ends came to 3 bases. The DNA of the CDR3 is TGTGCCAGCAGCTTAGACGGAGCCAAAAACATTCAGTACTTC. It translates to CASSLDGAKNIQYF. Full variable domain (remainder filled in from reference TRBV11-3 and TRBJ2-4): EAGVVQSPRYKIIEKKQPVAFWCNPISGHNTLYWYLQNLGQGPELLIRYENEEAVDDSQLPKDRFSAERLKGVDSTLKIQPAELGDSAVYLCASSLDGAKNIQYFGAGTRLSVL.

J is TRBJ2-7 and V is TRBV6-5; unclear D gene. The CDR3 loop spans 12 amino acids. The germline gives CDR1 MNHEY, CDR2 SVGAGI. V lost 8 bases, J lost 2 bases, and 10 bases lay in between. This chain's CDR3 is CASGSDPYEQYF. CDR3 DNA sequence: TGTGCCAGCGGAAGTGATCCCTACGAGCAGTACTTC.

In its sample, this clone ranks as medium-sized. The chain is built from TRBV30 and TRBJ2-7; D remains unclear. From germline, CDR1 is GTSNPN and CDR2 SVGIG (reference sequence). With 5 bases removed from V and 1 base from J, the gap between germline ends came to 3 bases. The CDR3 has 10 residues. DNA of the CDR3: TGTGCCTGGGGGTCCTACGAGCAGTACTTC. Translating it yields CAWGSYEQYF.

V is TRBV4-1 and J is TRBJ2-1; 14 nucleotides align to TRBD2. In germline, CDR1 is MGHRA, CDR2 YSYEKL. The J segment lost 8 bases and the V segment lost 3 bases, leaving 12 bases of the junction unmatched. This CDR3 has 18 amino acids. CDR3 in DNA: TGCGCCAGCAGCCAGCTTCCGGGACTAGCGGGAGAGGGTGATGAGCAGTTCTTC. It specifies CASSQLPGLAGEGDEQFF.

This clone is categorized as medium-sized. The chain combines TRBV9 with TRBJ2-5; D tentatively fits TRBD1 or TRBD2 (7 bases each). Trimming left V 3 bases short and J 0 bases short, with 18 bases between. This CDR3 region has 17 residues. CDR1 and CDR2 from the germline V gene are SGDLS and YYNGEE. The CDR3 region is CASSDRQGGVYQETQYF. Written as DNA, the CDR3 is TGTGCCAGCAGCGACCGACAGGGAGGGGTGTACCAAGAGACCCAGTACTTC.

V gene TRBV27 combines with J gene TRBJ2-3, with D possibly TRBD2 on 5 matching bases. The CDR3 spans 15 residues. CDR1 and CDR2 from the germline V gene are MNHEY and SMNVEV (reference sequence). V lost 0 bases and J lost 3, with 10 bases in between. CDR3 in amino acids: CASSLSGTRTDTQYF. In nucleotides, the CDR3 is TGTGCCAGCAGTTTATCCGGAACTAGGACAGATACGCAGTATTTT.

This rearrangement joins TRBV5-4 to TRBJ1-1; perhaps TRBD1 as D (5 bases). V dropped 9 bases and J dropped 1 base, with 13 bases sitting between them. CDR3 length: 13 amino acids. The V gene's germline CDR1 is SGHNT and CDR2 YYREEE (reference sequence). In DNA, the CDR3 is TGTGCCACCCGGATAGGGGAGAACACTGAAGCTTTCTTT. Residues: CATRIGENTEAFF.